This entry describes one T cell receptor (beta chain). This entry comes from a study of cytomegalovirus exposure and HLA in healthy donors. Use of 60 Vbeta and 13 Jbeta primers characterized the PCR. Data came from immunoSEQ multiplex PCR; TCRdb stores just in-frame clones and leaves some out. The sample contains some 140,000 clones, roughly three quarters of which appear only once. The CDR3 sequence is 15 residues long. Germline V CDR1 and CDR2: MNHEY, SMNVEV (reference sequence). V was trimmed by 0 bases and J by 1 base, leaving 9 bases between them. Source material: PBMCs. The chain combines TRBV27 with TRBJ1-2; D is ambiguous. This receptor was taken from a man aged 18 to 30 in good health and CMV-seronegative. Written as DNA, the CDR3 is TGTGCCAGCAGTTTATCTCGGGGAAGTAACTATGGCTACACCTTC. Protein: CASSLSRGSNYGYTF.